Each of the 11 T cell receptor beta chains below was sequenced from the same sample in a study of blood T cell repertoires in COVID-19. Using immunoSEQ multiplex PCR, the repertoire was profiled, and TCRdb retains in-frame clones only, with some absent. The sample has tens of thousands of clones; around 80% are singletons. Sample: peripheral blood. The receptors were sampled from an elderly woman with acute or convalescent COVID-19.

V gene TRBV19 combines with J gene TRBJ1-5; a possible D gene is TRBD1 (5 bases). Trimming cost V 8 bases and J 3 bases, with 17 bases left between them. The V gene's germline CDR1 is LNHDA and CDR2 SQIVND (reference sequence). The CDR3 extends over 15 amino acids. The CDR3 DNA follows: TGTGCCAGTCGAACAGGTGGAGGGCTCAATCAGCCCCAGCATTTT. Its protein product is CASRTGGGLNQPQHF.

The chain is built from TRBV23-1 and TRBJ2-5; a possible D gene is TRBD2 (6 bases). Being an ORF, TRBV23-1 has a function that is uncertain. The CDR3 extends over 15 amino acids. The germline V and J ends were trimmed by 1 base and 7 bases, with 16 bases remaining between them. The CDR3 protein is CASSQCFSGEGTQYF. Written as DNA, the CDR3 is TGCGCCAGCAGTCAATGTTTTAGCGGTGAGGGGACCCAGTACTTC.

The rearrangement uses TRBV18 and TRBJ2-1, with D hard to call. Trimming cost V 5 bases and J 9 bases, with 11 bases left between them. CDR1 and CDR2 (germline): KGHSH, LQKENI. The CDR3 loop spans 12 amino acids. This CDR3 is CASSDTLTEQFF. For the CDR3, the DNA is TGTGCCAGCTCAGACACCCTCACTGAGCAGTTCTTC.

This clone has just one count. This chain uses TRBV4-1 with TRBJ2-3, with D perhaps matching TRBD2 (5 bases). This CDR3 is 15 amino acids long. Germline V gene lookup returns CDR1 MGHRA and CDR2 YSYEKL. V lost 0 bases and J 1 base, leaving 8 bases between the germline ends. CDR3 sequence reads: CASSQEGSGTDTQYF. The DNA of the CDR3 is TGCGCCAGCAGCCAAGAGGGTAGCGGCACAGATACGCAGTATTTT.

CDR3 protein: CASSRTSGSGSYEQYF. DNA for the CDR3: TGCGCCAGCAGCAGGACTAGCGGGAGTGGTTCCTACGAGCAGTACTTC. The chain links TRBV5-1 to TRBJ2-7, with TRBD2 identical over 13 bases. Germline values: CDR1 SGHRS, CDR2 YFSETQ. The CDR3 is made up of 16 amino acids. V lost 4 bases, J lost 1 base, and 5 bases stayed unmatched.

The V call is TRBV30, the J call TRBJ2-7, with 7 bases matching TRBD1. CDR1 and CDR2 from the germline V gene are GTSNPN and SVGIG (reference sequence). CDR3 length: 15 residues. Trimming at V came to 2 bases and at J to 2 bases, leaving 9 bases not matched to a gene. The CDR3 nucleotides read TGTGCCTGGAGTTTGTGGGACAGAATGCCCTACGAGCAGTACTTC. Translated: CAWSLWDRMPYEQYF.

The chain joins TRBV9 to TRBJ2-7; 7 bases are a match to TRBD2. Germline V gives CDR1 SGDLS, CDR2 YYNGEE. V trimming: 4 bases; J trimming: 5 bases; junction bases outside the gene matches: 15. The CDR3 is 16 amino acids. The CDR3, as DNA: TGTGCCAGCAGCCCCACAGGACGACGGGAGGTCCACGAGCAGTACTTC. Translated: CASSPTGRREVHEQYF.

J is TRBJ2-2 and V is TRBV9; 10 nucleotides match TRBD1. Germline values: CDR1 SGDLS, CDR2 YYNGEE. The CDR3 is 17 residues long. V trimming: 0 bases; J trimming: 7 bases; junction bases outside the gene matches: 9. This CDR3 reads CASSVDGQGVIIGELFF. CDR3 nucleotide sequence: TGTGCCAGCAGCGTAGACGGACAGGGGGTGATAATCGGGGAGCTGTTTTTT.

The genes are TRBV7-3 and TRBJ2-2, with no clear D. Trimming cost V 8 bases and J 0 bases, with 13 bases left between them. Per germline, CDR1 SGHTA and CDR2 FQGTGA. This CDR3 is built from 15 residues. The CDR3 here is CASSKTPTNTGELFF. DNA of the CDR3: TGTGCCAGCTCCAAGACACCCACGAACACCGGGGAGCTGTTTTTT.

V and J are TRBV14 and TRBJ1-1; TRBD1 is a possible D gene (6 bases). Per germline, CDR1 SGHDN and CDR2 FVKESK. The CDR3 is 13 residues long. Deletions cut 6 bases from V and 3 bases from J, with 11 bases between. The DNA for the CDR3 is TGTGCCAGCAGTCAGCAGGGGTACACTGAAGCTTTCTTT. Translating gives CASSQQGYTEAFF.

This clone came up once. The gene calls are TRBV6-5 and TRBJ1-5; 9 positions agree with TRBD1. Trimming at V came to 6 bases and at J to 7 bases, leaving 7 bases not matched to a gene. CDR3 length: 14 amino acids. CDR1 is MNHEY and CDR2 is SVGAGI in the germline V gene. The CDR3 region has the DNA TGTGCCAGCAGAGCCGGGACAGGGAACCAGCCCCAGCATTTT. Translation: CASRAGTGNQPQHF.